This passage covers 11 T cell receptor beta chains from one sample sequenced in a study of cytomegalovirus exposure and HLA in healthy donors. Use of 60 Vbeta and 13 Jbeta primers characterized the PCR. Clones were sequenced by immunoSEQ multiplex PCR, and TCRdb holds only the in-frame ones, with some missing. This sample yields under 150,000 clones, of which approximately 80% are seen a single time; roughly 1.8% belongs to the top ten. The sequenced material came from PBMCs. These receptor sequences come from a woman aged 40 to 50 in good health and CMV-seronegative.

The chain is built from TRBV27 and TRBJ2-7, with D possibly being TRBD1 (6 bases). Germline V gene lookup returns CDR1 MNHEY and CDR2 SMNVEV (reference sequence). Trimming took 5 bases from V and 3 from J, leaving 14 bases between them. The CDR3 runs to 14 residues. For the CDR3, the DNA is TGTGCCAGCAGTCCTAGACAGGTAAACTACGAGCAGTACTTC. Protein product: CASSPRQVNYEQYF.

The chain recombines TRBV7-2 with TRBJ2-2; 13 bases agree with TRBD2. V was pared by 5 bases and J by 6 bases, with 3 bases of the junction left unmatched. Germline-derived CDR1 and CDR2 are SGHTA and FQGNSA. This CDR3 spans 15 amino acids. CDR3 sequence reads: CASSGLAGEAGELFF. The CDR3, as DNA: TGTGCCAGCAGCGGACTAGCGGGAGAAGCCGGGGAGCTGTTTTTT.

V and J are TRBV4-2 and TRBJ1-3; a possible D gene is TRBD1 (6 bases). This CDR3 is 15 amino acids long. V was cut by 4 bases and J by 4 bases, with 14 bases left in between. Looked up from germline, CDR1 is LGHNA and CDR2 is YNFKEQ. CDR3 DNA sequence: TGTGCCAGCAGCCGCCACAGGGATTCCGGAAACACCATATATTTT. Translated, it gives CASSRHRDSGNTIYF.

CDR3 residues: CASARQVYGYTF. CDR3 coding DNA: TGTGCCAGCGCTAGACAGGTCTATGGCTACACCTTC. The chain carries TRBV7-9 and TRBJ1-2, with D possibly being TRBD1 (6 bases). V was pared by 8 bases and J by 4 bases, with 11 bases between. The CDR3 loop spans 12 amino acids. Germline values: CDR1 SEHNR, CDR2 FQNEAQ (reference sequence).

This sequence joins TRBV5-6 and TRBJ1-6; D uncertain. V was pared by 3 bases and J by 7 bases, with 11 bases between. The CDR3 length is 14 residues. Germline V lookup: CDR1 SGHDT, CDR2 YYEEEE. CDR3 amino acids: CASSSRPGNSPLHF. For the CDR3, the DNA is TGTGCCAGCAGCTCGAGGCCGGGAAATTCACCCCTCCACTTT. Combining the CDR3 with reference TRBV5-6 and TRBJ1-6 gives the whole variable domain DAGVTQSPTHLIKTRGQQVTLRCSPKSGHDTVSWYQQALGQGPQFIFQYYEEEERQRGNFPDRFSGHQFPNYSSELNVNALLLGDSALYLCASSSRPGNSPLHFGNGTRLTVT.

The gene calls are TRBV5-1 and TRBJ2-2; D gene unclear. Germline V gives CDR1 SGHRS, CDR2 YFSETQ. The CDR3 has 14 residues. V lost 0 bases to trimming and J lost 4 bases, with 7 bases between them. DNA for the CDR3: TGCGCCAGCAGCTTGGAAGCGAGCACCGGGGAGCTGTTTTTT. Its protein is CASSLEASTGELFF.

The gene calls are TRBV28 and TRBJ1-2; 7 bases fit TRBD1. The germline V gene encodes CDR1 MDHEN and CDR2 SYDVKM. Unmatched junction bases numbered 9, after V lost 5 bases and J lost 3 bases. The CDR3 is 15 amino acids. CDR3 region: CASSGGTEVYYGYTF. CDR3 bases: TGTGCCAGCAGTGGCGGGACAGAGGTTTACTATGGCTACACCTTC.

J is TRBJ1-1 and V is TRBV7-8, with 7 bases identical to TRBD1. The CDR3 totals 16 residues. With V trimmed by 2 bases and J by 1 base, 7 bases remained unmatched. Germline V lookup: CDR1 SGHVS, CDR2 FQNEAQ. The CDR3 coding sequence is TGTGCCAGCAGCTTAAGAGGTGCAGGGGGGAACACTGAAGCTTTCTTT. Its protein product is CASSLRGAGGNTEAFF.

The rearrangement uses TRBV9 and TRBJ2-3; TRBD2 matches at 10 bases. There are 15 residues in the CDR3. After removal of 4 bases from V and 6 bases from J, the junction contained 8 bases not matched to a gene. Germline V gene data show CDR1 as SGDLS and CDR2 as YYNGEE. CDR3 in DNA: TGTGCCAGCAGCACTAGCGGGGCCCTCTTGGATACGCAGTATTTT. This translates into CASSTSGALLDTQYF.

This chain connects TRBV6-1 to TRBJ2-1, with a tentative D call TRBD1 (5 bases). From germline, CDR1 is MNHNS and CDR2 SASEGT. The CDR3 runs 14 residues. Trimming took 6 bases from V and 3 from J, leaving 12 bases between them. CDR3 sequence (DNA): TGTGCCAGCAGGCCTGGGGCAAACTACAATGAGCAGTTCTTC. Amino acids: CASRPGANYNEQFF.

This clone was found a few times. The rearrangement uses TRBV10-3 and TRBJ1-1, with TRBD1 as a possible D gene (6 bases). Germline V gene data show CDR1 as ENHRY and CDR2 as SYGVKD. The V end was cut by 7 bases, the J end by 5 bases, with 14 bases between. CDR3 length: 13 residues. The CDR3 here is CAIKGPGETEAFF. CDR3 in DNA: TGTGCCATCAAAGGGCCAGGGGAAACTGAAGCTTTCTTT.